This T cell receptor beta chain emerged from a study of cytomegalovirus exposure and HLA in healthy donors. Findings and caveats of the study: Associated with HLA alleles at 0.05 false discovery rate in a later analysis were around 17,000 TCR beta sequences. Researchers reported from a later analysis that most CMV-associated TCR beta chains appeared HLA-restricted. Sequencing depth roughly uniform across donors was assumed in presence/absence analyses.

PCR employed 60 Vbeta and 13 Jbeta primers. Libraries were prepared by immunoSEQ multiplex PCR; TCRdb keeps only in-frame clonotypes and omits some of them. The sample shows more than 150,000 clones, over 70% of them seen only once. Looked up from germline, CDR1 is SGHDT and CDR2 is YYEEEE. The CDR3 covers 15 residues. The V and J ends lost 1 base and 0 bases respectively, with 10 bases between them. About this clone: The antigen is undetermined.

This chain joins TRBV5-6 and TRBJ1-1; possible D gene TRBD1, 6 bases. The sample was PBMCs. This TCR was sampled from a man between 18 and 35 years old in good health and CMV-seronegative. Here the CDR3 DNA reads TGTGCCAGCAGCTTGCTTGGGACACTGAACACTGAAGCTTTCTTT. Its translation is CASSLLGTLNTEAFF.